The present TCR beta chain was sequenced within a study of identical twins. The CDR3 covers 14 residues. Trimming pared 6 bases from V and 2 bases from J, leaving 14 bases between. CDR1 and CDR2 (germline): MNHEY, SVGEGT. With regard to this clonotype: No antigen is known for it.

Study-wide results and caveats: Shared out-of-frame alpha sequences (those common to twins) showed excess low generation probability.

A universal primer site was added by template switching, and unique molecular identifiers were carried by the cDNA. From the 5' RACE reads, TCRdb called clonotypes with MiXCR, one entry per CDR3 protein. This table holds around 450,000 distinct CDR3 sequences, 12% to 15% found once. The data also belong to a second study, concerning yellow fever vaccine responses in identical twins.

Sequencing was performed on CD4+ T cells sorted from blood. The sequence came from a woman younger than 30 in good health. The chain couples TRBV6-2 or TRBV6-3 to TRBJ2-7; D is unresolved. CDR3 DNA: TGTGCCAGCAGCCGCAATTGGGCCGCCTACGAGCAGTACTTC. Protein: CASSRNWAAYEQYF.